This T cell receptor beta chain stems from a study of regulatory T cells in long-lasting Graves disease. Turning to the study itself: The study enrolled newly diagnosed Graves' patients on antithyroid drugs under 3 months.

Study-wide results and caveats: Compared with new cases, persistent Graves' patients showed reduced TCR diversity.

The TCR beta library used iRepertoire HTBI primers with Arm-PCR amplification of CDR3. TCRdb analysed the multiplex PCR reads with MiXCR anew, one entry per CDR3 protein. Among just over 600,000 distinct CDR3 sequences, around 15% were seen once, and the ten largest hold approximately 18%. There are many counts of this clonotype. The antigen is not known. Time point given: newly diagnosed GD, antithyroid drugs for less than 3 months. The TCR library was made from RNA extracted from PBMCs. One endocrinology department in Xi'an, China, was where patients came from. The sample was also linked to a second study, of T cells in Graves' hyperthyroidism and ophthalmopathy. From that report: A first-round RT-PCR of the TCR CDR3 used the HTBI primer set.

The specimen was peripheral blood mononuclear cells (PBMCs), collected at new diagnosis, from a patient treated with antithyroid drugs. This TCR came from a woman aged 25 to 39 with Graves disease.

The DNA for the CDR3 is TGTGCCAGCAGTCCGTGTAGCGAGAGCACAGATACGCAGTATTTT. This gives the protein CASSPCSESTDTQYF. The chain links TRBV7-3 to TRBJ2-3, with D perhaps matching TRBD2 (5 bases). Germline CDR1 SGHTA, CDR2 FQGTGA. V was cut by 6 bases and J by 0 bases, with 13 bases left in between. The CDR3 loop spans 15 amino acids. Filled out from reference TRBV7-3 and TRBJ2-3, the complete variable domain reads GAGVSQTPSNKVTEKGKYVELRCDPISGHTALYWYRQSLGQGPEFLIYFQGTGAADDSGLPNDRFFAVRPEGSVSTLKIQRTERGDSAVYLCASSPCSESTDTQYFGPGTRLTVL.